This note documents a single T cell receptor (beta chain) sequence. These data originate in a study of blood T cell repertoires in COVID-19. Study as a whole: The United States, Italy and Spain provided the acute and convalescent COVID-19 samples. T cells, B-cell-depleted T cells, or PBMCs provided the cDNA or gDNA that served as material.

Under the authors' procedure: Researchers report that nucleated cell counts were estimated from reference gene primer amplification. Sequencing was performed with immunoSEQ multiplex PCR; in TCRdb, only in-frame clones are kept and a portion is missing. Clone size and the V and J calls come from that table; the DNA yielded D and trimming. The sample includes some 87,000 clones, 78% of them seen just once. V was clipped by 0 bases and J by 3 bases, with 10 bases between them. CDR1 and CDR2 (germline): SGHRS, YFSETQ. CDR3 length: 14 residues. What was sequenced was peripheral blood. This TCR derives from a human donor in a cohort sampled during active COVID-19. The V call is TRBV5-1, the J call TRBJ2-7; perhaps TRBD1 as D (5 bases). CDR3 sequence reads: CASSLGGQGYEQYV. The DNA of the CDR3 is TGCGCCAGCAGCTTGGGTGGTCAGGGCTACGAGCAGTACGTC.